This is a list of T cell receptor beta chains from one sample in a study of shared clonotypes between healthy human individuals. TCRdb's copy holds only in-frame clones and misses some; the assay was immunoSEQ multiplex PCR. This sample yields under 1,900,000 clones, of which about 98.5% are seen a single time; 0.3% to 0.45% belongs to the top ten. The sequencing sample was made of naive CD4+ T cells sorted from blood. The receptor set was obtained from a man aged 30 to 45 in good health. Both conserved end residues are part of each CDR3. D genes are given only for firm matches. Rows may omit the clone size; those that give it use once, few, many or a size class.

CDR3 length: 13; J gene: TRBJ2-7; clone size: -; D gene: -; V gene: TRBV27; CDR3 protein: CASSRRSSYEQYF; CDR3 DNA: TGTGCCAGCTCCAGACGGAGCTCCTACGAGCAGTACTTC
CDR3 length: 13; J gene: TRBJ2-1; clone size: -; D gene: -; V gene: TRBV9; CDR3 protein: CASSVSPKWEQFF; CDR3 DNA: TGTGCCAGCAGCGTGTCCCCGAAATGGGAGCAGTTCTTC
CDR3 length: 15; J gene: TRBJ2-7; clone size: -; D gene: -; V gene: TRBV9; CDR3 protein: CASSVAAQSSYEQYF; CDR3 DNA: TGTGCCAGCAGCGTAGCGGCTCAAAGCTCCTACGAGCAGTACTTC
CDR3 length: 15; J gene: TRBJ2-1; clone size: -; D gene: TRBD1; V gene: TRBV10-3; CDR3 protein: CATLSGTGDYNEQFF; CDR3 DNA: TGTGCCACACTTTCCGGGACAGGGGACTACAATGAGCAGTTCTTC
CDR3 length: 14; J gene: TRBJ2-5; clone size: -; D gene: -; V gene: TRBV9; CDR3 protein: CASSTTGAQETQYF; CDR3 DNA: TGTGCCAGCAGCACCACCGGGGCCCAAGAGACCCAGTACTTC
CDR3 length: 15; J gene: TRBJ2-7; clone size: -; D gene: TRBD2; V gene: TRBV11-1; CDR3 protein: CASSLVSGSVYEQYF; CDR3 DNA: TGTGCCAGCAGCTTAGTTAGCGGGAGCGTCTACGAGCAGTACTTC
CDR3 length: 16; J gene: TRBJ2-5; clone size: -; D gene: TRBD2; V gene: TRBV15; CDR3 protein: CATSMGTSGPQETQYF; CDR3 DNA: TGTGCCACCAGCATGGGGACTAGCGGTCCCCAAGAGACCCAGTACTTC
CDR3 length: 14; J gene: TRBJ2-5; clone size: -; D gene: TRBD1; V gene: TRBV6-5; CDR3 protein: CASVRTGGEETQYF; CDR3 DNA: TGTGCCAGCGTACGCACAGGGGGCGAAGAGACCCAGTACTTC
CDR3 length: 14; J gene: TRBJ1-5; clone size: -; D gene: -; V gene: TRBV7-9; CDR3 protein: CASSPGGSNQPQHF; CDR3 DNA: TGTGCCAGCAGCCCGGGTGGGAGCAATCAGCCCCAGCATTTT
CDR3 length: 14; J gene: TRBJ2-2; clone size: once; D gene: -; V gene: TRBV11-3; CDR3 protein: CASRRDGNTGELFF; CDR3 DNA: TGTGCCAGCAGAAGGGACGGGAACACCGGGGAGCTGTTTTTT
CDR3 length: 17; J gene: TRBJ2-1; clone size: -; D gene: TRBD2; V gene: TRBV28; CDR3 protein: CASTGSGRGASYNEQFF; CDR3 DNA: TGTGCCAGCACCGGTAGCGGGAGAGGGGCCTCCTACAATGAGCAGTTCTTC
CDR3 length: 13; J gene: TRBJ2-3; clone size: -; D gene: -; V gene: TRBV5-4; CDR3 protein: CASSSQEEDTQYF; CDR3 DNA: TGTGCCAGCAGCTCCCAAGAGGAGGATACGCAGTATTTT
CDR3 length: 13; J gene: TRBJ2-7; clone size: -; D gene: TRBD2; V gene: TRBV10-1; CDR3 protein: CASSLAGSYEQYF; CDR3 DNA: TGCGCCAGCTCCCTAGCGGGATCCTACGAGCAGTACTTC
CDR3 length: 14; J gene: TRBJ2-3; clone size: -; D gene: -; V gene: TRBV5-1; CDR3 protein: CASSRSDSTDTQYF; CDR3 DNA: TGCGCCAGCAGCCGCTCGGACAGCACAGATACGCAGTATTTT
CDR3 length: 13; J gene: TRBJ2-7; clone size: -; D gene: -; V gene: TRBV7-9; CDR3 protein: CASSWTAKYEQYF; CDR3 DNA: TGTGCCAGCAGCTGGACAGCGAAATACGAGCAGTACTTC
CDR3 length: 13; J gene: TRBJ2-1; clone size: -; D gene: -; V gene: TRBV19; CDR3 protein: CASSISPYNEQFF; CDR3 DNA: TGTGCCAGTAGTATCAGTCCTTACAATGAGCAGTTCTTC
CDR3 length: 12; J gene: TRBJ2-4; clone size: once; D gene: TRBD1; V gene: TRBV7-9; CDR3 protein: CASSWTGDIQYF; CDR3 DNA: TGTGCCAGCAGCTGGACAGGGGACATTCAGTACTTC
CDR3 length: 11; J gene: TRBJ2-7; clone size: once; D gene: -; V gene: TRBV4-1; CDR3 protein: CPGDGSYEQYF; CDR3 DNA: TGCCCCGGGGACGGGAGCTACGAGCAGTACTTC
CDR3 length: 21; J gene: TRBJ1-4; clone size: -; D gene: TRBD1; V gene: TRBV7-8; CDR3 protein: CASSNKTAGQINTATNEKLFF; CDR3 DNA: TGTGCCAGCAGCAATAAAACGGCGGGACAGATCAATACTGCAACTAATGAAAAACTGTTTTTT
CDR3 length: 17; J gene: TRBJ1-5; clone size: -; D gene: -; V gene: TRBV28; CDR3 protein: CASSLWFGGTSNQPQHF; CDR3 DNA: TGTGCCAGCAGTTTATGGTTCGGGGGGACGTCCAATCAGCCCCAGCATTTT
CDR3 length: 13; J gene: TRBJ1-2; clone size: -; D gene: -; V gene: TRBV29-1; CDR3 protein: CSVESGLDYGYTF; CDR3 DNA: TGCAGCGTTGAATCAGGGCTGGACTATGGCTACACCTTC
CDR3 length: 15; J gene: TRBJ2-7; clone size: -; D gene: TRBD2; V gene: TRBV5-1; CDR3 protein: CASSLIVAGGSEQYF; CDR3 DNA: TGCGCCAGCAGCTTGATCGTAGCGGGAGGCTCCGAGCAGTACTTC
CDR3 length: 15; J gene: TRBJ1-4; clone size: -; D gene: -; V gene: TRBV28; CDR3 protein: CASSLMAGRNEKLFF; CDR3 DNA: TGTGCCAGCAGTTTAATGGCAGGACGTAATGAAAAACTGTTTTTT
CDR3 length: 13; J gene: TRBJ2-7; clone size: -; D gene: -; V gene: TRBV2; CDR3 protein: CASSVSVMPEQYF; CDR3 DNA: TGTGCCAGCAGTGTGTCTGTTATGCCCGAGCAGTACTTC
CDR3 length: 16; J gene: TRBJ2-7; clone size: -; D gene: TRBD2; V gene: TRBV7-2; CDR3 protein: CASSQRTSGSSYEQYF; CDR3 DNA: TGTGCCAGCAGCCAGAGGACTAGCGGGAGTTCCTACGAGCAGTACTTC
CDR3 length: 14; J gene: TRBJ2-7; clone size: once; D gene: -; V gene: TRBV27; CDR3 protein: CASSLSGHGYEQYF; CDR3 DNA: TGTGCCAGCAGTTTATCGGGACACGGGTACGAGCAGTACTTC
CDR3 length: 16; J gene: TRBJ1-5; clone size: -; D gene: -; V gene: TRBV28; CDR3 protein: CASSLHTGINNQPQHF; CDR3 DNA: TGTGCCAGCAGTTTGCATACAGGGATTAACAATCAGCCCCAGCATTTT
CDR3 length: 12; J gene: TRBJ2-2; clone size: -; D gene: -; V gene: TRBV7-2; CDR3 protein: CASGGYTGELFF; CDR3 DNA: TGTGCCAGCGGGGGTTACACCGGGGAGCTGTTTTTT
CDR3 length: 14; J gene: TRBJ2-2; clone size: -; D gene: -; V gene: TRBV9; CDR3 protein: CASSVSANTGELFF; CDR3 DNA: TGTGCCAGCAGCGTGAGTGCAAACACCGGGGAGCTGTTTTTT
CDR3 length: 16; J gene: TRBJ2-3; clone size: -; D gene: TRBD2; V gene: TRBV6-4; CDR3 protein: CASSPLAGPAPDTQYF; CDR3 DNA: TGTGCCAGCAGTCCTCTAGCGGGACCCGCCCCAGATACGCAGTATTTT
CDR3 length: 15; J gene: TRBJ2-2; clone size: -; D gene: -; V gene: TRBV5-1; CDR3 protein: CASSITGMNTGELFF; CDR3 DNA: TGCGCCAGCAGTATCACAGGGATGAACACCGGGGAGCTGTTTTTT
CDR3 length: 14; J gene: TRBJ1-2; clone size: -; D gene: -; V gene: TRBV29-1; CDR3 protein: CSVQTYGPSHGYTF; CDR3 DNA: TGCAGCGTTCAGACCTATGGCCCTTCACATGGCTACACCTTC
CDR3 length: 15; J gene: TRBJ2-2; clone size: -; D gene: TRBD2; V gene: TRBV7-9; CDR3 protein: CASSFSGSGTGELFF; CDR3 DNA: TGTGCCAGCAGCTTTAGCGGGAGCGGCACCGGGGAGCTGTTTTTT
CDR3 length: 14; J gene: TRBJ2-3; clone size: -; D gene: -; V gene: TRBV7-3; CDR3 protein: CASSPHRDADTQYF; CDR3 DNA: TGTGCCAGCAGCCCCCACAGGGATGCAGATACGCAGTATTTT
CDR3 length: 15; J gene: TRBJ2-7; clone size: -; D gene: TRBD2; V gene: TRBV5-4; CDR3 protein: CASSLGTSGSYEQYF; CDR3 DNA: TGTGCCAGCAGCTTAGGGACTAGCGGGAGTTACGAGCAGTACTTC
CDR3 length: 13; J gene: TRBJ1-5; clone size: once; D gene: -; V gene: TRBV18; CDR3 protein: CASSPGSNQPQHF; CDR3 DNA: TGTGCCAGCTCACCAGGGTCCAATCAGCCCCAGCATTTT
CDR3 length: 16; J gene: TRBJ2-1; clone size: -; D gene: TRBD2; V gene: TRBV5-4; CDR3 protein: CASSPRPGLEGNEQFF; CDR3 DNA: TGTGCCAGCAGCCCAAGGCCGGGACTAGAGGGGAATGAGCAGTTCTTC
CDR3 length: 15; J gene: TRBJ2-2; clone size: -; D gene: TRBD1; V gene: TRBV5-1; CDR3 protein: CASSSRQGDTGELFF; CDR3 DNA: TGCGCCAGCAGCTCCAGACAGGGGGACACCGGGGAGCTGTTTTTT
CDR3 length: 16; J gene: TRBJ2-2; clone size: -; D gene: -; V gene: TRBV5-1; CDR3 protein: CASSLVLLGNTGELFF; CDR3 DNA: TGCGCCAGCAGCTTGGTGTTGCTAGGGAACACCGGGGAGCTGTTTTTT
CDR3 length: 15; J gene: TRBJ2-5; clone size: -; D gene: -; V gene: TRBV18; CDR3 protein: CASSLIAAPQETQYF; CDR3 DNA: TGTGCCAGCTCACTTATAGCAGCGCCCCAAGAGACCCAGTACTTC
CDR3 length: 14; J gene: TRBJ1-1; clone size: -; D gene: -; V gene: TRBV18; CDR3 protein: CASSIQGANTEAFF; CDR3 DNA: TGTGCCAGCTCTATCCAGGGTGCGAACACTGAAGCTTTCTTT
CDR3 length: 15; J gene: TRBJ2-1; clone size: -; D gene: -; V gene: TRBV6-5; CDR3 protein: CASSLRGVNYNEQFF; CDR3 DNA: TGTGCCAGCAGTTTGAGGGGGGTAAACTACAATGAGCAGTTCTTC
CDR3 length: 14; J gene: TRBJ2-3; clone size: -; D gene: -; V gene: TRBV5-4; CDR3 protein: CASSLTGGVDTQYF; CDR3 DNA: TGTGCCAGCAGCTTGACAGGCGGGGTAGATACGCAGTATTTT
CDR3 length: 15; J gene: TRBJ2-7; clone size: -; D gene: -; V gene: TRBV5-1; CDR3 protein: CASSLSAGAIYEQYF; CDR3 DNA: TGCGCCAGCAGCTTGTCGGCAGGGGCGATCTACGAGCAGTACTTC
CDR3 length: 14; J gene: TRBJ1-2; clone size: -; D gene: -; V gene: TRBV18; CDR3 protein: CASSSVQDSYGYTF; CDR3 DNA: TGTGCCAGCTCATCTGTGCAGGACAGCTATGGCTACACCTTC
CDR3 length: 16; J gene: TRBJ1-5; clone size: -; D gene: TRBD1; V gene: TRBV2; CDR3 protein: CASSVWTGRPSQPQHF; CDR3 DNA: TGTGCCAGCAGTGTTTGGACAGGGAGGCCTAGTCAGCCCCAGCATTTT
CDR3 length: 14; J gene: TRBJ2-2; clone size: once; D gene: -; V gene: TRBV6-7; CDR3 protein: CASGQGFGTGELFF; CDR3 DNA: TGTGCCAGCGGCCAGGGATTCGGCACCGGGGAGCTGTTTTTT
CDR3 length: 14; J gene: TRBJ2-1; clone size: -; D gene: -; V gene: TRBV19; CDR3 protein: CASSLRQAVDEQFF; CDR3 DNA: TGTGCCAGTAGTCTACGACAGGCCGTCGATGAGCAGTTCTTC
CDR3 length: 18; J gene: TRBJ2-5; clone size: -; D gene: TRBD2; V gene: TRBV5-1; CDR3 protein: CASSSTSRTSGSLETQYF; CDR3 DNA: TGCGCCAGCAGCTCAACCAGCAGGACTAGCGGGTCGTTAGAGACCCAGTACTTC
CDR3 length: 14; J gene: TRBJ2-3; clone size: -; D gene: -; V gene: TRBV7-9; CDR3 protein: CASSVGQFTDTQYF; CDR3 DNA: TGTGCCAGCAGCGTCGGACAGTTCACAGATACGCAGTATTTT
CDR3 length: 20; J gene: TRBJ2-7; clone size: -; D gene: TRBD2; V gene: TRBV5-8; CDR3 protein: CASTILRTSGSRGARYEQYF; CDR3 DNA: TGTGCCAGCACCATTTTGCGGACTAGCGGGAGCAGGGGGGCCCGCTACGAGCAGTACTTC
CDR3 length: 11; J gene: TRBJ1-1; clone size: -; D gene: -; V gene: TRBV20-1; CDR3 protein: CSATEYTEAFF; CDR3 DNA: TGCAGTGCCACCGAATACACTGAAGCTTTCTTT
CDR3 length: 13; J gene: TRBJ1-2; clone size: -; D gene: -; V gene: TRBV19; CDR3 protein: CASSTDSRYGYTF; CDR3 DNA: TGTGCCAGTAGTACAGACAGCCGCTATGGCTACACCTTC
CDR3 length: 17; J gene: TRBJ2-2; clone size: -; D gene: TRBD2; V gene: TRBV15; CDR3 protein: CATSRDREVGVIGELFF; CDR3 DNA: TGTGCCACCAGCAGAGATCGGGAGGTTGGAGTTATCGGGGAGCTGTTTTTT
CDR3 length: 16; J gene: TRBJ2-1; clone size: -; D gene: -; V gene: TRBV5-4; CDR3 protein: CASSLAGVSPYNEQFF; CDR3 DNA: TGTGCCAGCAGCTTGGCCGGGGTTAGCCCGTACAATGAGCAGTTCTTC
CDR3 length: 13; J gene: TRBJ1-2; clone size: -; D gene: -; V gene: TRBV5-6; CDR3 protein: CASSLPGKGGYTF; CDR3 DNA: TGTGCCAGCAGCTTGCCAGGGAAAGGCGGCTACACCTTC
CDR3 length: 14; J gene: TRBJ2-1; clone size: once; D gene: -; V gene: TRBV19; CDR3 protein: CASTAKAEYNEQFF; CDR3 DNA: TGTGCCAGTACTGCCAAAGCCGAATACAATGAGCAGTTCTTC